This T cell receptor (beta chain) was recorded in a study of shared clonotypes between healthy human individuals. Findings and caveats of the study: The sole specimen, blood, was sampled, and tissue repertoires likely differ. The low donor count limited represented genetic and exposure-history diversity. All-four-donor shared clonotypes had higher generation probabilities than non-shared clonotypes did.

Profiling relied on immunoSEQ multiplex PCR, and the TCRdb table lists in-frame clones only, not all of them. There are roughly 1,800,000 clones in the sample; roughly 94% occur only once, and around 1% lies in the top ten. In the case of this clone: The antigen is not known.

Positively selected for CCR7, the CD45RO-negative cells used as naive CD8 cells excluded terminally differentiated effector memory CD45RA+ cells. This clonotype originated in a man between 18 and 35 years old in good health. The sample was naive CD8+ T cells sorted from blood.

The CDR3 loop reads CASSPQTVNSNQPQHF. In DNA form, the CDR3 reads TGTGCCAGCAGTCCCCAGACCGTTAATAGCAATCAGCCCCAGCATTTT. The chain couples TRBV27 to TRBJ1-5; the D is unclear. The V end was cut by 5 bases, the J end by 0 bases, with 14 bases between. In germline, CDR1 is MNHEY, CDR2 SMNVEV (reference sequence). This CDR3 has 16 amino acids.